This TCR beta chain was identified during a study of blood T cells in healthy people across ages. Broader study findings: Compared with aged donors, long-lived donors showed fewer expanded clones, suggesting selection.

This CDR3 is built from 13 residues. The germline V gene encodes CDR1 DFQATT and CDR2 SNEGSKA (reference sequence). Trimming took 5 bases from V and 5 from J; bases not matched to a gene: 9. Comments on this clonotype: What it binds is not known.

The authors ran a second PCR of 7 to 11 cycles using a sample-barcoded 5' primer and a J-beta primer mix. MiXCR was run by TCRdb on the 5' RACE reads, yielding one entry per CDR3 protein. The sample yields 600,000 to 900,000 distinct CDR3 sequences, roughly 26% seen once. These data also featured in a second study, about T cells of mothers and their children. That work adds: Pairs that are related and pairs that are unrelated have TCR recombination output shaped similarly by thymic selection.

The rearrangement links TRBV20-1 to TRBJ2-7, with 7 bases identical to TRBD2. Sequenced material: blood. This TCR was recovered from a boy aged 5 to 17 in good health. The CDR3 loop reads CSAPRAGRDEQYF. The CDR3 region has the DNA TGCAGTGCTCCGCGGGCAGGGAGGGACGAGCAGTACTTC.